These 2 T cell receptor beta chains originate from one sample sequenced in a study of T cells in Graves' hyperthyroidism and ophthalmopathy. The CDR3 regions of TCR beta were amplified from RNA transcripts. First-round RT-PCR targeting the TCR CDR3 was performed with the HTBI primer set. MiXCR, run by TCRdb on the multiplex PCR reads, gives a single entry per CDR3 protein. The table has 350,000 to 450,000 distinct CDR3 sequences, about a sixth seen once; the top ten hold roughly a third. The specimen was blood. The receptors come from a woman in her thirties with Graves' hyperthyroidism that later progressed to Graves' ophthalmopathy.

This clonotype was found many times. The chain carries TRBV28 and TRBJ1-5; D unresolved. The CDR3 has 12 amino acids. Trimming removed 3 bases at V and 9 bases at J, with 9 bases between. Per germline, CDR1 MDHEN and CDR2 SYDVKM. CDR3 bases: TGTGCCAGCAGTTTCGAGGGTTCGCCCCAGCATTTT. It specifies CASSFEGSPQHF.

In its sample, this clonotype was seen many times. The J gene is TRBJ1-1, the V gene TRBV13; 9 bases line up with TRBD1. Per the germline V gene, CDR1 is PRHDT and CDR2 is FYEKMQ (reference sequence). V was clipped by 5 bases and J by 4 bases; unmatched bases: 5. The CDR3 totals 14 residues. For the CDR3, the DNA is TGTGCCAGCAGCGTACAGGGGGCGAGCACTGAAGCTTTCTTT. It is translated as CASSVQGASTEAFF.